The text below deals with one TCR beta chain. The data originate from a study of blood T cell repertoires in COVID-19. The CDR3 consists of 14 residues. From germline, CDR1 is SGHRS and CDR2 YFSETQ. V lost 4 bases to trimming and J lost 3 bases, with 11 bases between them. Repertoires were generated with immunoSEQ multiplex PCR, while TCRdb's copy carries only in-frame clones and drops some. Among under 150,000 clones listed, less than 90% were seen once. Sequencing was carried out using PBMCs or T cells enriched from blood (not recorded which). The V call is TRBV5-1, the J call TRBJ2-1, with D possibly TRBD2 on 5 matching bases. The origin of this receptor is a woman in her 50s who had been exposed to COVID-19. The CDR3 bases are TGCGCCAGCAGCCTAGCTCGAGACTACAATGAGCAGTTCTTC. Protein product: CASSLARDYNEQFF.